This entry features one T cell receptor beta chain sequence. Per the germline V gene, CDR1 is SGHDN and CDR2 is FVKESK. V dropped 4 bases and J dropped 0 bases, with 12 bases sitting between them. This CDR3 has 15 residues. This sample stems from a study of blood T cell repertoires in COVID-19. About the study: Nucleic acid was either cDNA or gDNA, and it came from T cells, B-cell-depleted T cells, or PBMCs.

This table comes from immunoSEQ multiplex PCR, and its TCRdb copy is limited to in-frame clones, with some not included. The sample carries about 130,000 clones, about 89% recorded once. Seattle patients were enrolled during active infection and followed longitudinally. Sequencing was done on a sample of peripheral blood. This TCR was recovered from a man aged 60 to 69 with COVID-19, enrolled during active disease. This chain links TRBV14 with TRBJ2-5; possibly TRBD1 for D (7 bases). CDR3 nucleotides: TGTGCCAGCAGCCGGGGGGACAGACACCAAGAGACCCAGTACTTC. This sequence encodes CASSRGDRHQETQYF. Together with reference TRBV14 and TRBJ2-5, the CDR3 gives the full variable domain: EAGVTQFPSHSVIEKGQTVTLRCDPISGHDNLYWYRRVMGKEIKFLLHFVKESKQDESGMPNNRFLAERTGGTYSTLKVQPAELEDSGVYFCASSRGDRHQETQYFGPGTRLLVL.